This TCR beta chain was found in a study of cytomegalovirus exposure and HLA in healthy donors. Broader study findings: Segments of the TCR beta V type were, in most cases, productive about 87% or about 30% of the time in an earlier analysis.

About this clone itself: Its specificity is not known.

The PCR contained 60 Vbeta and 13 Jbeta primers. The table came from immunoSEQ multiplex PCR; TCRdb's copy has only in-frame clones and leaves some out. The repertoire holds under 90,000 clones, with 60% to 80% as singletons. This CDR3 spans 14 amino acids. With V trimmed by 4 bases and J by 3 bases, 2 bases remained unmatched. Germline V lookup: CDR1 MNHNS, CDR2 SASEGT. The V call is TRBV6-1, the J call TRBJ2-3; TRBD2 matches 9 bases. Sequencing used PBMCs. The TCR originated in a woman in her forties in good health and CMV-seronegative. CDR3 loop: CASSGGLATDTQYF. CDR3 bases: TGTGCCAGCAGTGGGGGACTAGCAACAGATACGCAGTATTTT.